This TCR beta chain was obtained from a study of cytomegalovirus exposure and HLA in healthy donors. Study summary: Samples from HLA-typed donors yielded 65 million to 90 million unique TCRs in an early data release.

The V gene's germline CDR1 is MDHEN and CDR2 SYDVKM. This CDR3 region has 15 residues. V was pared by 7 bases and J by 7 bases, with 11 bases of the junction left unmatched. PCR employed 60 Vbeta and 13 Jbeta primers. TCRdb keeps only in-frame clones here, not all; method: immunoSEQ multiplex PCR. The sample lists roughly 120,000 clones; 74% were seen once. The sequencing sample was made of PBMCs. This clonotype was sampled from a woman aged 50 to 65 in good health and CMV-seropositive. The rearrangement uses TRBV28 and TRBJ2-1; 9 bases are a match to TRBD2. CDR3 protein: CASNQARGRGNEQFF. The CDR3 DNA reads TGTGCCAGCAACCAAGCCCGCGGGAGGGGAAATGAGCAGTTCTTC.